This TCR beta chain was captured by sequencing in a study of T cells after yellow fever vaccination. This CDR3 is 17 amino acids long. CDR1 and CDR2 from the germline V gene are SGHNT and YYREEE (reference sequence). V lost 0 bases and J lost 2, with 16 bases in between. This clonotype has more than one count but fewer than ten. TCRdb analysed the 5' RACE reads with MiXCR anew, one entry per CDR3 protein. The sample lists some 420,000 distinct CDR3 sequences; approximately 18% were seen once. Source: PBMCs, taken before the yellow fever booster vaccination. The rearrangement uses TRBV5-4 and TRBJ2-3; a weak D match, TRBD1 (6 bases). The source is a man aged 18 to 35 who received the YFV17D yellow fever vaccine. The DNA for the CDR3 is TGTGCCAGCAGCTTGGGAGGGGGTCTGGCCTCCACAGATACGCAGTATTTT. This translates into CASSLGGGLASTDTQYF.